The 22 T cell receptor beta chains in this list originate from one sample, sequenced in a study of shared T cell receptors in the human thymus. Only in-frame clones appear in the TCRdb table, and some are missing; sequencing was by immunoSEQ multiplex PCR. This table has approximately 490,000 clones, about 80% appearing once. This same sample was also part of a study on human thymus T cells.

The specimen was thymocytes. The receptors here all came from a boy under two years old with a congenital heart defect.

This chain joins TRBV5-6 and TRBJ1-2, with 9 bases that match TRBD1. The CDR3 consists of 15 residues. Germline CDR1 is SGHDT and CDR2 is YYEEEE. Trimming took 4 bases from V and 3 from J; bases not matched to a gene: 7. The CDR3 loop is CASSLRDRVDYGYTF. The CDR3 bases are TGTGCCAGCAGCCTCCGGGACAGGGTTGACTATGGCTACACCTTC. The full variable domain, completed using reference TRBV5-6 and TRBJ1-2, is DAGVTQSPTHLIKTRGQQVTLRCSPKSGHDTVSWYQQALGQGPQFIFQYYEEEERQRGNFPDRFSGHQFPNYSSELNVNALLLGDSALYLCASSLRDRVDYGYTFGSGTRLTVV.

In DNA form, the CDR3 reads TGCAGCGTTGAAGATGGCAAACAACCTAACTATGGCTACACCTTC. It codes for CSVEDGKQPNYGYTF. The chain couples TRBV29-1 to TRBJ1-2; D remains unclear. The ends were cut back, 0 bases at V and 0 bases at J, with 11 bases in the middle. The length of the CDR3 is 15 residues. Germline CDR1 and CDR2: SQVTM and ANQGSEA.

This chain connects TRBV10-2 to TRBJ2-7; 11 bases map to TRBD2. V dropped 6 bases and J dropped 3; count of bases not matched to a gene: 7. This CDR3 has 15 amino acids. CDR1 is WSHSY, CDR2 SAAADI, per germline. The CDR3 DNA follows: TGCGCCAGCAGCCCCGGGACTAGCGGATTCTACGAGCAGTACTTC. Protein product: CASSPGTSGFYEQYF.

This clone was detected only a few times. The chain employs TRBV12-5 and TRBJ2-1; tentative D call: TRBD2 (6 bases). The germline V gene encodes CDR1 LGHNT and CDR2 FRNRAP. The CDR3 is 20 residues long. V lost 0 bases and J 2 bases, leaving 23 bases between the germline ends. CDR3 in DNA: TGTGCTAGTGGTTTGGTACGATACCCATCAGTGGGAGGCACCTACAATGAGCAGTTCTTC. This translates into CASGLVRYPSVGGTYNEQFF.

This clone was detected a few times. This same CDR3 is encoded by further DNA sequences in the sample. The V and J genes are TRBV28 and TRBJ2-7, with TRBD2 matching 8 bases. This CDR3 is built from 15 residues. The V gene end was trimmed by 2 bases and the J gene end by 0 bases; junction bases not matched to a gene: 3. Germline values: CDR1 MDHEN, CDR2 SYDVKM. Here the CDR3 DNA reads TGTGCCAGCAGTTTAGGAACTAGCGGCTCCTACGAGCAGTACTTC. As protein: CASSLGTSGSYEQYF.

V gene TRBV14 combines with J gene TRBJ2-1; TRBD2 matches 7 bases. Germline-derived CDR1 and CDR2 are SGHDN and FVKESK. J gave up 5 bases and V 1 base, and 14 bases lay outside the gene matches. CDR3 length: 18 amino acids. CDR3 protein: CASSQVIGGRARHNEQFF. CDR3 nucleotide sequence: TGTGCCAGCAGCCAAGTCATTGGTGGGAGGGCTCGCCACAATGAGCAGTTCTTC.

The chain carries TRBV6-1 and TRBJ1-5; 9 bases fit TRBD1. This CDR3 has 17 residues. V was pared by 4 bases and J by 2 bases, with 9 bases of the junction left unmatched. Germline lookup yields CDR1 MNHNS and CDR2 SASEGT. DNA of the CDR3: TGTGCCAGCAGTGGTGACAGGGGGGGCGCGGGCAATCAGCCCCAGCATTTT. Translation gives CASSGDRGGAGNQPQHF.

This chain links TRBV30 with TRBJ1-5, with TRBD1 matching over 7 bases. CDR3 length: 21 residues. Germline values: CDR1 GTSNPN, CDR2 SVGIG (reference sequence). With 1 base clipped from V and 0 bases from J, the junction kept 21 bases outside the gene matches. The CDR3 DNA follows: TGTGCCTGGAGTGAACCTGAACCCTCCCCGGGACAGCGATATAGCAATCAGCCCCAGCATTTT. It specifies CAWSEPEPSPGQRYSNQPQHF.

The genes are TRBV27 and TRBJ2-1, with 8 positions matching TRBD1. Germline CDR1 and CDR2: MNHEY and SMNVEV (reference sequence). The V and J ends lost 0 bases and 4 bases, in that order; junction bases with no gene match: 8. The CDR3 runs 17 residues. The DNA of the CDR3 is TGTGCCAGCAGTTTATCAGGAGGACAGGGACCATACAATGAGCAGTTCTTC. It specifies CASSLSGGQGPYNEQFF.

The V gene is TRBV10-2, the J gene TRBJ2-5; 11 bases are shared with TRBD2. The J segment lost 3 bases and the V segment lost 8 bases, leaving 5 bases of the junction unmatched. Germline CDR1 is WSHSY and CDR2 is SAAADI. This CDR3 has 14 residues. The CDR3 region is CASSRGLAEETQYF. Here the CDR3 DNA reads TGCGCCAGCTCCCGGGGACTAGCGGAAGAGACCCAGTACTTC.

The chain carries TRBV9 and TRBJ2-7; D remains ambiguous. CDR3 length: 14 residues. Looked up from germline, CDR1 is SGDLS and CDR2 is YYNGEE. V lost 1 base and J lost 0, with 8 bases in between. The chain's CDR3 is CASSVKLHSYEQYF. The CDR3 DNA reads as TGTGCCAGCAGCGTAAAGTTACACTCCTACGAGCAGTACTTC.

The chain recombines TRBV29-1 with TRBJ2-5; 8 bases map to TRBD2. The J call may be wrong; the DNA end is better matched by TRBJ2-7. Germline V gives CDR1 SQVTM, CDR2 ANQGSEA. This CDR3 is built from 15 residues. The CDR3 coding sequence is TGCAGCGTCCAGACCCTCTGGCGGGAGGACTACGAGCAGTACTTC. This encodes CSVQTLWREDYEQYF.

The chain links TRBV6-1 to TRBJ2-1; 9 nucleotides match TRBD2. CDR3 length equals 16 residues. Germline CDR1 MNHNS, CDR2 SASEGT. V was pared by 1 base and J by 8 bases, with 9 bases of the junction left unmatched. The CDR3: CASSEGGSGSSDEQFF. The CDR3 DNA reads TGTGCCAGCAGTGAAGGGGGTAGCGGGAGCTCGGATGAGCAGTTCTTC.

The rearrangement joins TRBV5-6 to TRBJ2-1; D unclear. V was clipped by 0 bases and J by 8 bases, with 12 bases between them. In germline, CDR1 is SGHDT, CDR2 YYEEEE. The CDR3 runs 14 residues. CDR3 nucleotide sequence: TGTGCCAGCAGCTTGGGCTTGGCTGGGCATGAGCAGTTCTTC. It codes for CASSLGLAGHEQFF.

The CDR3 spells CASSFEGQGASREQYF. For the CDR3, the DNA is TGTGCCAGCAGCTTCGAGGGACAGGGGGCGAGTAGGGAGCAGTACTTC. The chain is built from TRBV5-4 and TRBJ2-7; 12 bases are a match to TRBD1. V was pared by 2 bases and J by 7 bases, with 10 bases of the junction left unmatched. This CDR3 is 16 amino acids long. The germline gives CDR1 SGHNT, CDR2 YYREEE (reference sequence).

This clone appeared a few times. The V gene is TRBV7-2, the J gene TRBJ1-2, with TRBD1 as a possible D gene (6 bases). The CDR3 contains 15 residues. Germline V gene sequence: CDR1 SGHTA, CDR2 FQGNSA. Between the trimmed V and J ends, which lost 5 bases and 4 bases, there was a span of 17 bases. Written as DNA, the CDR3 is TGTGCCAGCAGCCCCCCCCAAAGGGGGTTCTATGGCTACACCTTC. Residues: CASSPPQRGFYGYTF.

The chain couples TRBV2 to TRBJ2-1; 9 bases map to TRBD2. With 6 bases clipped from V and 9 bases from J, the junction kept 9 bases outside the gene matches. Per germline, CDR1 SNHLY and CDR2 FYNNEI. This CDR3 region has 14 residues. The CDR3 here is CASRASGISREQFF. CDR3 nucleotide sequence: TGTGCCAGCAGGGCTAGCGGGATATCTCGTGAGCAGTTCTTC. Looking up the rest from reference TRBV2 and TRBJ2-1 gives the full variable domain: EPEVTQTPSHQVTQMGQEVILRCVPISNHLYFYWYRQILGQKVEFLVSFYNNEISEKSEIFDDQFSVERPDGSNFTLKIRSTKLEDSAMYFCASRASGISREQFFGPGTRLTVL.

The chain carries TRBV9 and TRBJ2-2; 8 nucleotides match TRBD2. Unmatched junction bases numbered 8, after V lost 3 bases and J lost 4 bases. Looked up from germline, CDR1 is SGDLS and CDR2 is YYNGEE. This CDR3 contains 16 residues. CDR3 nucleotides: TGTGCCAGCAGCGCTGCCGGGAGGGGGGCCACCGGGGAGCTGTTTTTT. Its protein product is CASSAAGRGATGELFF. The full variable domain, completed using reference TRBV9 and TRBJ2-2, is DSGVTQTPKHLITATGQRVTLRCSPRSGDLSVYWYQQSLDQGLQFLIQYYNGEERAKGNILERFSAQQFPDLHSELNLSSLELGDSALYFCASSAAGRGATGELFFGEGSRLTVL.

V and J are TRBV6-6 and TRBJ1-3; D is uncertain. Germline V lookup: CDR1 MNHNY, CDR2 SVGAGI (reference sequence). V gave up 6 bases and J gave up 0 bases, with 12 bases separating them. This CDR3 comprises 15 residues. Here the CDR3 DNA reads TGTGCCAGCAGGGACGGACTCGACTCTGGAAACACCATATATTTT. It specifies CASRDGLDSGNTIYF.

The chain employs TRBV9 and TRBJ2-3; 7 positions match TRBD2. The CDR3 sequence is 17 residues long. From germline, CDR1 is SGDLS and CDR2 YYNGEE. Unmatched junction bases numbered 12, after V lost 3 bases and J lost 2 bases. CDR3 protein: CASSDRLAAAVTDTQYF. The CDR3 DNA reads as TGTGCCAGCAGCGACCGACTAGCAGCGGCTGTCACAGATACGCAGTATTTT.

The rearrangement joins TRBV30 to TRBJ1-5; D gene uncertain. The germline V and J ends were trimmed by 0 bases and 2 bases, with 14 bases remaining between them. Germline CDR1 and CDR2: GTSNPN and SVGIG (reference sequence). The CDR3 consists of 16 residues. In DNA, the CDR3 is TGTGCCTGGAGTGTCGGCGGAACCCGGGGCAATCAGCCCCAGCATTTT. Protein sequence: CAWSVGGTRGNQPQHF. Using reference TRBV30 and TRBJ1-5 for the parts outside the CDR3, the full variable domain is SQTIHQWPATLVQPVGSPLSLECTVEGTSNPNLYWYRQAAGRGLQLLFYSVGIGQISSEVPQNLSASRPQDRQFILSSKKLLLSDSGFYLCAWSVGGTRGNQPQHFGDGTRLSIL.

The V call is TRBV18, the J call TRBJ1-1; D is undetermined. The CDR3 has 14 residues. Germline assignment: CDR1 KGHSH and CDR2 LQKENI. V lost 4 bases, J lost 3 bases, and 12 bases lay in between. CDR3 sequence reads: CASSRIFGDTEAFF. The CDR3 DNA sequence: TGTGCCAGCTCACGAATCTTCGGGGACACTGAAGCTTTCTTT.